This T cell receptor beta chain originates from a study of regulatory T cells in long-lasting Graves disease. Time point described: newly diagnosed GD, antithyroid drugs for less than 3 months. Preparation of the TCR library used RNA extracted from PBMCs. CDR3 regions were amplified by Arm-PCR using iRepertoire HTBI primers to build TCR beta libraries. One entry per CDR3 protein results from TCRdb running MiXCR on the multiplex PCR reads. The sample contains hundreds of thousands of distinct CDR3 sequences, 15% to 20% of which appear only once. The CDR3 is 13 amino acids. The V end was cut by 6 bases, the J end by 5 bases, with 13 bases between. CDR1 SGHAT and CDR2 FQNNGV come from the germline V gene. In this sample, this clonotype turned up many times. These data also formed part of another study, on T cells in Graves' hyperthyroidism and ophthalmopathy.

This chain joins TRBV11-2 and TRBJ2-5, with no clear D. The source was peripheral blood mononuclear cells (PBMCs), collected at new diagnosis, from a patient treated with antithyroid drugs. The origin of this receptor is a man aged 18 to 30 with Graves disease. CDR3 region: CASSPSVSETQYF. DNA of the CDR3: TGTGCCAGCAGTCCCTCGGTTTCGGAGACCCAGTACTTC.